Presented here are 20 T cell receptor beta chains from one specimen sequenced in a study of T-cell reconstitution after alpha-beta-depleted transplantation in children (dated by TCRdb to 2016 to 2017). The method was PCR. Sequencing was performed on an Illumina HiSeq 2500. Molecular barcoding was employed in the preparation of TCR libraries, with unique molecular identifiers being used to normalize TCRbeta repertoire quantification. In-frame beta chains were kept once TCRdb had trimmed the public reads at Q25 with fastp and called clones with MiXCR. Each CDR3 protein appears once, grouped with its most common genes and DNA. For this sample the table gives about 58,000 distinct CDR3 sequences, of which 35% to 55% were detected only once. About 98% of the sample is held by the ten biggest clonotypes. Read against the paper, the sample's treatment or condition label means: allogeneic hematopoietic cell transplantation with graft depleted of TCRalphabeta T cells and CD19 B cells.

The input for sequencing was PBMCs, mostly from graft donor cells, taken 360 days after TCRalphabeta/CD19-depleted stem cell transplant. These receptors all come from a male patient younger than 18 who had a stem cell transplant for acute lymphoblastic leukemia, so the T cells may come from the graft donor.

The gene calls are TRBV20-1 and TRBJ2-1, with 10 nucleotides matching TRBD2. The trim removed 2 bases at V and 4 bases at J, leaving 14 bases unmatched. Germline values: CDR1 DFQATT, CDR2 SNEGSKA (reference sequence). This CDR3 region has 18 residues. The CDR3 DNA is TGCAGTGCTAGAAGGACTAGCGGACCGCCCATGAATTACAATGAGCAGTTCTTC. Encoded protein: CSARRTSGPPMNYNEQFF.

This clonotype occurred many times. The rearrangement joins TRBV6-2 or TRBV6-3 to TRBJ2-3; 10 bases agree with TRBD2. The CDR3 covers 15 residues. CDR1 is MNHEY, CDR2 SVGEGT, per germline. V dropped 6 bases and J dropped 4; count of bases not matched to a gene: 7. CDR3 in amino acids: CASSQTSGYADTQYF. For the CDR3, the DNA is TGTGCCAGCAGCCAGACTAGCGGGTATGCAGATACGCAGTATTTT.

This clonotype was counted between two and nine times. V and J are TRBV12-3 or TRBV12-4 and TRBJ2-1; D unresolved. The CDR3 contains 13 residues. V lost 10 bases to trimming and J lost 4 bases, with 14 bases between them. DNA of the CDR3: TGTGCCATCATTCAAGAGGCTTACAATGAGCAGTTCTTC. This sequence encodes CAIIQEAYNEQFF.

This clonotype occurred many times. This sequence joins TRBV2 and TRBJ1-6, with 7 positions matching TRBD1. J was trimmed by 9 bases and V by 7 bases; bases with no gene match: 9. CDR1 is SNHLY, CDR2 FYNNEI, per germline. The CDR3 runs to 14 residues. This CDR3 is CASTSTGTGSPLHF. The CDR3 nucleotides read TGTGCCAGCACCTCGACAGGGACTGGTTCACCCCTCCACTTT.

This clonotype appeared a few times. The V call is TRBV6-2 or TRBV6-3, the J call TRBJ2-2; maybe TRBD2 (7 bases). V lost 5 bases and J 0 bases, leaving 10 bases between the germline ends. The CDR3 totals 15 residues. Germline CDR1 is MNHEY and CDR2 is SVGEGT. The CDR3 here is CASSRGGPNTGELFF. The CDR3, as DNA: TGTGCCAGCAGTAGGGGGGGACCGAACACCGGGGAGCTGTTTTTT.

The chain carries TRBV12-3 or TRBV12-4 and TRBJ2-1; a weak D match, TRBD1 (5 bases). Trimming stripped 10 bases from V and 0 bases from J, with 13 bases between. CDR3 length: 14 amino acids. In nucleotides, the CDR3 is TGTGCCACCGACAGCTTACACTCCTACAATGAGCAGTTCTTC. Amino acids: CATDSLHSYNEQFF.

Written as DNA, the CDR3 is TGCAGTGCTAGAGCCCAGAGGCTAGCGGGAGTTCTGAATGAGCAGTTCTTC. Protein product: CSARAQRLAGVLNEQFF. The rearrangement joins TRBV20-1 to TRBJ2-1; 10 nucleotides match TRBD2. This CDR3 is built from 17 residues. Unmatched junction bases numbered 13, after V lost 1 base and J lost 7 bases. Germline V gives CDR1 DFQATT, CDR2 SNEGSKA (reference sequence).

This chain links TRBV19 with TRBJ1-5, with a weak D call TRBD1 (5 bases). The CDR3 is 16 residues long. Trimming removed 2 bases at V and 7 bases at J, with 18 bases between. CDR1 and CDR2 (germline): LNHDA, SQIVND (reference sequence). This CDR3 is CASSIMGPRFQQPQHF. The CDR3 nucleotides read TGTGCCAGTAGTATAATGGGACCGAGGTTTCAGCAGCCCCAGCATTTT.

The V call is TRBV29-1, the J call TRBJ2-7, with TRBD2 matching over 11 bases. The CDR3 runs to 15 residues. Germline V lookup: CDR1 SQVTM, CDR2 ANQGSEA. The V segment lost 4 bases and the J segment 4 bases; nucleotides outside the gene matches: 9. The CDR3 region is CSVGGLAGGSYEQYF. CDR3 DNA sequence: TGCAGCGTTGGTGGGCTAGCGGGAGGTTCGTACGAGCAGTACTTC.

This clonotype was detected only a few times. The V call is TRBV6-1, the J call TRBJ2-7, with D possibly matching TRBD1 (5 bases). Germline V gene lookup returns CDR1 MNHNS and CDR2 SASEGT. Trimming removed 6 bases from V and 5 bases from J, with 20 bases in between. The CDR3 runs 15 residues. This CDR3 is CASSPPKGIPDEQYF. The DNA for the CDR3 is TGTGCCAGCAGCCCCCCGAAGGGGATTCCCGACGAGCAGTACTTC.

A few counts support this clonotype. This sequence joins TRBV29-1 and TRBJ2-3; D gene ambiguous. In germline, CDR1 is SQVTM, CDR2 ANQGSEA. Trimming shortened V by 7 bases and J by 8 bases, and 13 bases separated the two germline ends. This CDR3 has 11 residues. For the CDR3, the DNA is TGCAGCGATTCCCCCCAGATTACGCAGTATTTT. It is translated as CSDSPQITQYF.

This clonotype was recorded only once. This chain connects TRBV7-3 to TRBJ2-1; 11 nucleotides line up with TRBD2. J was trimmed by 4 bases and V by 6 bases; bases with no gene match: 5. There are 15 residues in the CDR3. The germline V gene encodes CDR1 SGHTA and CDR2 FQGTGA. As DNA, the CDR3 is TGTGCCAGCAGTCAACTAGCGGGAGAATACAATGAGCAGTTCTTC. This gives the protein CASSQLAGEYNEQFF.

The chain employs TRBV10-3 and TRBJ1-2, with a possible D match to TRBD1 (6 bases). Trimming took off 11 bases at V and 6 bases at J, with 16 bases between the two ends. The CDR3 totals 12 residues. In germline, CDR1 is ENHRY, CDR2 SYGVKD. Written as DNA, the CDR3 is TGTGCCGGACGGGGGCACCAGGATGGCTACACCTTC. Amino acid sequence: CAGRGHQDGYTF.

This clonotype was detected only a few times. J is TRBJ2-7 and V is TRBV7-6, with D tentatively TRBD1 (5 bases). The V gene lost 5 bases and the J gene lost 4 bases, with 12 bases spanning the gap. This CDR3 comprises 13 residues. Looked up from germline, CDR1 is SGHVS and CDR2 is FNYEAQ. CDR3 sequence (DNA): TGTGCCAGCAGCCAGGGCTCGGATTACGAGCAGTACTTC. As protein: CASSQGSDYEQYF.

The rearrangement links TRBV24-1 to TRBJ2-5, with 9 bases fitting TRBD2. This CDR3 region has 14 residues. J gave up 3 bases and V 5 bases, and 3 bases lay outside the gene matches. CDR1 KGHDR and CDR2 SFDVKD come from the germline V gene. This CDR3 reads CATSGVAGEETQYF. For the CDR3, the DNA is TGTGCCACCAGTGGGGTAGCGGGAGAAGAGACCCAGTACTTC.

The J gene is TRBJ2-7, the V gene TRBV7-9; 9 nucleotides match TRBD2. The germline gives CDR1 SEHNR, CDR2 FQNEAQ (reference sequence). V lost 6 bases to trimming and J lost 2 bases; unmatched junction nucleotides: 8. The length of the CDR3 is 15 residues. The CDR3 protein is CASSHSGGQPYEQYF. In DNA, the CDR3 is TGTGCCAGCAGTCACAGCGGGGGGCAACCCTACGAGCAGTACTTC.

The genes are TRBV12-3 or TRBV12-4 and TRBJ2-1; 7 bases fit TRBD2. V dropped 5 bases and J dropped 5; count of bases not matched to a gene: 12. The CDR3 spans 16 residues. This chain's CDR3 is CASSVNPGLLNNEQFF. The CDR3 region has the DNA TGTGCCAGCAGTGTTAACCCGGGACTACTTAACAATGAGCAGTTCTTC.

CDR3 in DNA: TGTGCCAGCAGCCAAGAAGACTGGGACTCTTATGGCTACACCTTC. Translation: CASSQEDWDSYGYTF. The chain is built from TRBV4-2 and TRBJ1-2, with a possible D match to TRBD1 (5 bases). Germline values: CDR1 LGHNA, CDR2 YNFKEQ. Trimming removed 0 bases at V and 5 bases at J, with 13 bases between. There are 15 residues in the CDR3.

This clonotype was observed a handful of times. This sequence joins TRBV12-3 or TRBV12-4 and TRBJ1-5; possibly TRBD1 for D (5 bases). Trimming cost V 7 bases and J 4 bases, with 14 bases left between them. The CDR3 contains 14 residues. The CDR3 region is CASTTGTSNQPQHF. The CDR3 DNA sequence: TGTGCCAGCACCACGGGGACCAGTAATCAGCCCCAGCATTTT.

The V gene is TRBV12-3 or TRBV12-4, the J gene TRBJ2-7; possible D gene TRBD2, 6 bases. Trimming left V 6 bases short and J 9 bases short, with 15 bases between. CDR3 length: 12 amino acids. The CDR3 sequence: CASSGWRVGQYF. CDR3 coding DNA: TGTGCCAGCAGCGGGTGGAGGGTCGGGCAGTACTTC.